Listed here are 31 T cell receptor beta chains from one sample, sequenced in a study of tissue T cells after allogeneic stem cell transplantation. The assay was immunoSEQ multiplex PCR, and TCRdb's table has in-frame clones only and misses some. The table lists about 8,200 clones, 35% to 55% of them singletons. Indicated time point: mouse harvest day 7 after allogeneic transplant. Mouse grafts combined 10^7 T-cell-depleted bone marrow cells with 10^6 splenic CD5+ T cells. Sequencing was performed on gut tissue. These receptors originate from a female BALB/c mouse given C57BL/6 T cells with graft-versus-host disease after an allogeneic hematopoietic cell transplant.

As to this clone: Mouse gene names apply. The DNA ends 1 residue before the CDR3 does, and the rest of the CDR3 is filled in from the germline J gene. This chain links TRBV26 with TRBJ2-4; 7 nucleotides align to TRBD1. The ends lost 6 bases at V and 0 bases at J; junction bases unmatched: 6. This CDR3 spans 15 amino acids. Germline values: CDR1 KGHPV, CDR2 FQNQEV (reference sequence). The DNA read from the CDR3 is TGTGCCAGCAGGCCGGGACAGACTAGTCAAAACACCTTGTAC. It specifies CASRPGQTSQNTLY. The entire CDR3 protein reads CASRPGQTSQNTLYF.

Of note for this clone: Germline and genes: mouse. The read terminates 1 residue ahead of where the CDR3 ends, so the germline J gene completes it. This rearrangement joins TRBV12-2 to TRBJ1-3; D gene unclear. Trimming stripped 0 bases from V and 0 bases from J, with 8 bases between. Germline CDR1 and CDR2: SGHLS and HYDKME. This CDR3 has 15 amino acids. The CDR3 loop is CASSLWPNSGNTLYF. The sequenced CDR3 bases are TGTGCCAGCTCTCTCTGGCCAAATTCTGGAAATACGCTCTAT.

As concerns this clone: Each gene name is a mouse one. The sequenced CDR3 bases are TGTGCCAGCAGCTTCGGCAGGGATGAACAGTAC. Encoded protein: CASSFGRDEQY. The entire CDR3 sequence reads CASSFGRDEQYF. V usage is TRBV3 and J usage is TRBJ2-7; tentatively, D is TRBD1 (5 bases). The read comes to an end 1 residue before the CDR3 does, leaving the germline J gene to fill in the end. V lost 3 bases and J 5 bases, leaving 8 bases between the germline ends. The CDR3 spans 12 residues. Germline CDR1 is SNHLY and CDR2 is FYNGKV (reference sequence).

As to this clone: The genes and germline here are from mouse. The CDR3 goes on 1 residue after the read ends, and that part is filled in from the germline J gene. This chain connects TRBV26 to TRBJ2-3; 7 nucleotides align to TRBD1. The V gene end was trimmed by 4 bases and the J gene end by 0 bases; junction bases not matched to a gene: 1. Germline V gene data show CDR1 as KGHPV and CDR2 as FQNQEV (reference sequence). This CDR3 has 14 residues. The CDR3 loop is CASSPQGSAETLYF. The covered CDR3 bases are TGTGCCAGCAGTCCACAGGGGAGTGCAGAAACGCTGTAT.

This clone has only a few counts. The genes are named according to mouse. Coverage ceases 1 residue before the CDR3 finishes, and the germline J gene fills in the end. The rearrangement joins TRBV5 to TRBJ1-6; a weak D match, TRBD1 (6 bases). TRBJ1-6 is flagged as an ORF with uncertain function. V shed 4 bases and J shed 4 bases, with 8 bases lying between them. This CDR3 contains 14 residues. CDR1 LGHNA and CDR2 YNLKQL come from the germline V gene (reference sequence). Partial CDR3 DNA: TGTGCCAGCAGCCGCGGGACATATAATTCGCCCCTCTAC. Amino acids: CASSRGTYNSPLY. The full-length CDR3 reads as CASSRGTYNSPLYF.

Comment on this clone: Gene names are mouse gene names. The missing CDR3 end, 1 residue past where the read stops, is filled in from the germline J gene. The rearrangement joins TRBV13-1 to TRBJ2-3; D remains unclear. The V gene's germline CDR1 is NSHNY and CDR2 SYGAGN. V lost 2 bases and J 6 bases, leaving 4 bases between the germline ends. The CDR3 contains 11 residues. CDR3 residues: CASSDKETLYF. The CDR3 DNA, read in part, is TGTGCCAGCAGTGACAAGGAAACGCTGTAT.

This clone was recorded only once. Genes and germline are mouse. From the germline J gene comes the end of the CDR3, since the read stops 1 residue before it. The gene calls are TRBV15 and TRBJ2-3; D remains unclear. The CDR3 spans 14 residues. The germline V gene has CDR1 SGHND and CDR2 FRSKSL. Trimming pared 1 base from V and 0 bases from J, leaving 5 bases between. The DNA read from the CDR3 is TGTGCCAGCAGTTTAGGGGGTAGTGCAGAAACGCTGTAT. Translating gives CASSLGGSAETLY. The full-length CDR3 reads as CASSLGGSAETLYF.

This clone was detected only a few times. The gene names here belong to mouse. The read comes to an end 1 residue before the CDR3 does, leaving the germline J gene to fill in the end. The chain links TRBV3 to TRBJ2-7; 11 nucleotides line up with TRBD2. This CDR3 has 14 amino acids. Per germline, CDR1 SNHLY and CDR2 FYNGKV (reference sequence). V dropped 5 bases and J dropped 4; count of bases not matched to a gene: 4. The CDR3 DNA, read in part, is TGTGCCAGCAGCATCCGGGACTGGGGGTATGAACAGTAC. Its protein is CASSIRDWGYEQY. The whole CDR3 sequence is CASSIRDWGYEQYF.

By frequency in the sample, this clone is large (0.1 to 1%). The listed genes are named as in mouse. The CDR3 extends 1 residue past the end of the read, so its final part is completed from the germline J gene. This chain joins TRBV3 and TRBJ2-7; D gene uncertain. From germline, CDR1 is SNHLY and CDR2 FYNGKV (reference sequence). V gave up 0 bases and J gave up 4 bases, with 7 bases separating them. This CDR3 has 13 amino acids. The CDR3 loop is CASSLAPEYEQYF. The sequenced part of the CDR3 DNA is TGTGCCAGCAGCTTAGCCCCGGAATATGAACAGTAC.

As concerns this clone: Gene names and germline match the mouse. The read ends 1 residue before the CDR3 terminus; that terminus is restored from the germline J gene. The chain joins TRBV13-1 to TRBJ2-3; TRBD1 matches 7 bases. Trimming took 3 bases from V and 0 from J; bases not matched to a gene: 4. The CDR3 is 15 residues long. Germline V CDR1 and CDR2: NSHNY, SYGAGN. Here the CDR3 reads CASSGGQTSAETLYF. The part of the CDR3 DNA that was read is TGTGCCAGCAGTGGGGGACAGACTAGTGCAGAAACGCTGTAT.

In regard to this clone: All gene names here are mouse names. The missing CDR3 end, 1 residue past where the read stops, is filled in from the germline J gene. V usage is TRBV13-2 and J usage is TRBJ2-5; 11 bases are shared with TRBD2. V shed 0 bases, J shed 6 bases, and the junction held 3 bases outside the gene matches. Looked up from germline, CDR1 is NNHNN and CDR2 is SYGAGS (reference sequence). This CDR3 is built from 15 residues. CDR3 loop: CASGDALGGRDTQYF. CDR3 DNA (partial): TGTGCCAGCGGTGATGCACTGGGGGGGCGGGACACCCAGTAC.

Only one count was recorded for this clone. Gene names follow the mouse nomenclature. The read ends 1 residue early relative to the CDR3; the germline J gene fills the gap. The chain employs TRBV3 and TRBJ1-4, with TRBD1 matching over 7 bases. This CDR3 has 15 amino acids. V lost 6 bases, J lost 2 bases, and 6 bases stayed unmatched. The germline V gene has CDR1 SNHLY and CDR2 FYNGKV (reference sequence). CDR3 protein: CASRKQGSSNERLFF. CDR3 bases read: TGTGCCAGCAGAAAACAGGGGAGCTCCAACGAAAGATTATTT. Supplemented by reference TRBV3 and TRBJ1-4, the full variable domain reads GPKVLQIPSHQIIDMGQMVTLNCDPVSNHLYFYWYKQILGQQMEFLVNFYNGKVMEKSKLFKDQFSVERPDGSYFTLKIQPTALEDSAVYFCASRKQGSSNERLFFGHGTKLSVL.

As concerns this clone: Genes and germline are mouse. The read terminates 1 residue before the CDR3 end, so the remaining end is supplied by the germline J gene. The gene calls are TRBV16 and TRBJ2-1, with TRBD1 matching 7 bases. V lost 3 bases and J lost 5; bases outside the gene matches: 7. The CDR3 is 15 amino acids. Germline V gives CDR1 SGHSA, CDR2 FRNQAP. The CDR3 DNA, read in part, is TGTGCAAGCAGCTTCGTCCGGGACAGAAATGCTGAGCAGTTC. Translated, it gives CASSFVRDRNAEQF. The whole CDR3 is CASSFVRDRNAEQFF.

This clone is termed medium-sized. The germline and genes are mouse ones. CDR3 bases read: TGTGCCAGCAGCCCTCGACAGGGGGCCGGGCAGCTCTAC. The encoded protein is CASSPRQGAGQLY. The CDR3 in its entirety is CASSPRQGAGQLYF. The rearrangement links TRBV5 to TRBJ2-2; 9 bases are shared with TRBD1. The read stops 1 residue short of the end of the CDR3; the missing end is completed from the germline J gene. The germline V gene has CDR1 LGHNA and CDR2 YNLKQL (reference sequence). J was trimmed by 6 bases and V by 4 bases; bases with no gene match: 3. The CDR3 length is 14 residues.

This clone is medium-sized within its sample. Each gene name is a mouse one. Coverage ceases 1 residue before the CDR3 finishes, and the germline J gene fills in the end. The chain links TRBV26 to TRBJ1-2, with 7 bases matching TRBD1. Germline V lookup: CDR1 KGHPV, CDR2 FQNQEV (reference sequence). The ends lost 1 base at V and 0 bases at J; junction bases unmatched: 2. This CDR3 region has 15 residues. The CDR3 here is CASSLFGTANSDYTF. CDR3 DNA (partial): TGTGCCAGCAGTCTGTTTGGGACAGCAAACTCCGACTACACC.

This clone was found a few times. The gene symbols are mouse symbols. The read terminates 1 residue before the CDR3 end, so the remaining end is supplied by the germline J gene. The genes are TRBV13-3 and TRBJ1-3; a possible D gene is TRBD1 (5 bases). The CDR3 extends over 16 amino acids. Trimming stripped 2 bases from V and 0 bases from J, with 12 bases between. CDR1 NNHDY and CDR2 SYVADS come from the germline V gene. CDR3 bases read: TGTGCCAGCAGTGAAGCGACGGGGGGTTCTGGAAATACGCTCTAT. Translating gives CASSEATGGSGNTLY. The whole CDR3 protein reads CASSEATGGSGNTLYF.

With respect to this clone: Gene names and germline refer to mouse. The CDR3 goes on 1 residue after the read ends, and that part is filled in from the germline J gene. The chain joins TRBV15 to TRBJ1-1, with D uncertain. This CDR3 is built from 13 residues. Trimming left V 5 bases short and J 0 bases short, with 7 bases between. Germline V gene sequence: CDR1 SGHND, CDR2 FRSKSL. CDR3 amino acids: CASSRASNTEVFF. CDR3 bases read: TGTGCCAGCAGTCGGGCCTCAAACACAGAAGTCTTC.

Worth noting for this clone: Gene and germline names: mouse. Sequencing ends 1 residue short of the CDR3 end; the germline J gene provides the rest. The chain recombines TRBV1 with TRBJ1-1; weak D call: TRBD1 (6 bases). The length of the CDR3 is 13 residues. Germline CDR1 and CDR2: NSQYPW and LRSPGD (reference sequence). Trimming stripped 1 base from V and 3 bases from J, with 6 bases between. The covered CDR3 bases are TGCACCTGCAGTGCAGGGACAGACACAGAAGTCTTC. Translating it yields CTCSAGTDTEVF. The entire CDR3 sequence reads CTCSAGTDTEVFF. The full variable domain, with the rest looked up from reference TRBV1 and TRBJ1-1, is VTLLEQNPRWRLVPRGQAVNLRCILKNSQYPWMSWYQQDLQKQLQWLFTLRSPGDKEVKSLPGADYLATRVTDTELRLQVANMSQGRTLYCTCSAGTDTEVFFGKGTRLTVV.

On this clone itself: Gene names denote mouse genes. The missing CDR3 end, 1 residue past where the read stops, is filled in from the germline J gene. The chain uses TRBV23 and TRBJ2-3; TRBD2, the table's D call, was not compared with the DNA. Germline CDR1 reads KGHTA; CDR2 reads FQNQQP. The CDR3 is 15 residues long. CDR3 sequence reads: CSSSGLGSSAETLYF. The sequenced CDR3 bases are TGCTCCAGCAGTGGACTGGGGTCTAGTGCAGAAACGCTGTAT.

This clone was observed a handful of times. Mouse names are used for the genes. Read coverage stops 1 residue before the CDR3 terminus; the germline J gene supplies the remainder. The chain couples TRBV29 to TRBJ1-3; D is ambiguous. CDR1 is MSHET, CDR2 SYDVDS, per germline. The CDR3 sequence is 13 residues long. Between the trimmed V and J ends, which lost 7 bases and 0 bases, there was a span of 7 bases. CDR3 sequence: CASKRNSGNTLYF. CDR3 DNA, as far as it was read: TGTGCTAGCAAAAGGAATTCTGGAAATACGCTCTAT.

Notes on this clone: The genes are named according to mouse. The read falls 1 residue short of the CDR3 end, and the missing part is taken from the germline J gene. The rearrangement uses TRBV3 and TRBJ1-2, with unresolved D. V was clipped by 3 bases and J by 0 bases, with 5 bases between them. The CDR3 has 13 residues. Germline V gene lookup returns CDR1 SNHLY and CDR2 FYNGKV (reference sequence). The DNA read from the CDR3 is TGTGCCAGCAGCTTCCTAGCAAACTCCGACTACACC. Amino acids: CASSFLANSDYT. The whole CDR3 reads CASSFLANSDYTF.

This clone is labeled medium-sized. The listed genes are named as in mouse. The missing CDR3 end, 1 residue past where the read stops, is filled in from the germline J gene. This rearrangement joins TRBV16 to TRBJ2-4; 10 bases line up with TRBD2. This CDR3 region has 15 residues. V was clipped by 6 bases and J by 2 bases; unmatched bases: 5. CDR1 is SGHSA and CDR2 is FRNQAP in the germline V gene. CDR3 amino acids: CASSPGTGVQNTLYF. CDR3 DNA, as far as it was read: TGTGCAAGCAGTCCCGGGACTGGGGTTCAAAACACCTTGTAC.

The sample holds a few counts of this clone. Gene names refer to mouse genes. The read terminates 1 residue before the CDR3 end, so the remaining end is supplied by the germline J gene. V usage is TRBV26 and J usage is TRBJ2-5; possible D gene TRBD2, 7 bases. The germline V and J ends were trimmed by 2 bases and 6 bases, with 9 bases remaining between them. This CDR3 region has 13 residues. Germline V gene lookup returns CDR1 KGHPV and CDR2 FQNQEV (reference sequence). CDR3 amino acids: CASSLGGRDTQYF. The sequenced part of the CDR3 DNA is TGTGCCAGCAGTCTGGGGGGGCGCGACACCCAGTAC.

In the case of this clone: Mouse germline and gene names are used. The DNA ends 1 residue before the CDR3 does, and the rest of the CDR3 is filled in from the germline J gene. The V call is TRBV17, the J call TRBJ2-3; 12 nucleotides agree with TRBD2. The CDR3 is 14 amino acids. V was clipped by 6 bases and J by 4 bases; unmatched bases: 2. Germline lookup yields CDR1 MNHDT and CDR2 YYDKIL. The CDR3 sequence: CASRRLGGPETLYF. The covered CDR3 bases are TGTGCTAGCAGACGACTGGGGGGGCCAGAAACGCTGTAT.

On this clone: Gene names refer to mouse genes. The CDR3 end is not reached by the read, which stops 1 residue before it; the germline J gene fills it in. The V and J genes are TRBV12-1 and TRBJ1-1; 7 bases match TRBD1. CDR1 and CDR2 (germline): SGHSN, HYEKVE. Trimming at V came to 0 bases and at J to 4 bases, leaving 7 bases not matched to a gene. The CDR3 covers 15 residues. CDR3 bases read: TGTGCCAGCTCTCTCCTGGGACAGAAGGGCACAGAAGTCTTC. This codes for CASSLLGQKGTEVF. The whole CDR3 is CASSLLGQKGTEVFF.

Worth noting for this clone: Mouse gene names apply. The sequenced part of the CDR3 DNA is TGTGCCAGCAGTCTGTCGATTTGGGGGTTCTATGAACAGTAC. As protein: CASSLSIWGFYEQY. The full CDR3 protein reads CASSLSIWGFYEQYF. The chain joins TRBV26 to TRBJ2-7; D is perhaps TRBD2 (6 bases). Read coverage stops 1 residue before the CDR3 terminus; the germline J gene supplies the remainder. V lost 0 bases, J lost 3 bases, and 12 bases lay in between. Germline assignment: CDR1 KGHPV and CDR2 FQNQEV (reference sequence). The CDR3 sequence is 15 residues long.

As for this clone: The germline and genes are mouse ones. The CDR3 end is not reached by the read, which stops 1 residue before it; the germline J gene fills it in. The gene calls are TRBV3 and TRBJ1-4; TRBD1 agrees at 9 bases. The V and J ends lost 6 bases and 3 bases, in that order; junction bases with no gene match: 5. This CDR3 comprises 15 residues. The V gene's germline CDR1 is SNHLY and CDR2 FYNGKV (reference sequence). CDR3 DNA, as far as it was read: TGTGCCAGCAGTCCCGGGACAGGGACCAACGAAAGATTATTT. The encoded protein is CASSPGTGTNERLF. The CDR3 in its entirety is CASSPGTGTNERLFF.

Comments on this clone: Mouse gene names apply. The read falls 1 residue short of the CDR3 end, and the missing part is taken from the germline J gene. The chain has TRBV15 and TRBJ2-1; D is perhaps TRBD1 or TRBD2 (5 bases each). The CDR3 is 13 residues long. Deletions cut 3 bases from V and 3 bases from J, with 6 bases between. Germline assignment: CDR1 SGHND and CDR2 FRSKSL. The CDR3 protein is CASSLGVYAEQFF. Incomplete CDR3 DNA: TGTGCCAGCAGTTTGGGGGTCTATGCTGAGCAGTTC.

This clone appeared a few times. Mouse gene names apply. The read terminates 1 residue before the CDR3 end, so the remaining end is supplied by the germline J gene. The V call is TRBV13-1, the J call TRBJ2-7; the match to TRBD2 covers 8 bases. Germline lookup yields CDR1 NSHNY and CDR2 SYGAGN. The CDR3 is 13 residues long. V trimming: 7 bases; J trimming: 7 bases; junction bases outside the gene matches: 10. CDR3 DNA, as far as it was read: TGTGCCAGCGGTGTTTGGACTGGGAGGGAACAGTAC. Encoded protein: CASGVWTGREQY. The full CDR3 protein is CASGVWTGREQYF.

Points on this clone: Genes and germline come from the mouse. The missing CDR3 end, 1 residue past where the read stops, is filled in from the germline J gene. The V and J genes are TRBV13-3 and TRBJ2-4; D not certain. The CDR3 has 15 residues. V gave up 2 bases and J gave up 0 bases, with 10 bases separating them. Germline loops: CDR1 NNHDY, CDR2 SYVADS. Here the CDR3 reads CASSETARSQNTLYF. The DNA read from the CDR3 is TGTGCCAGCAGTGAAACGGCTCGGAGTCAAAACACCTTGTAC.

This clone was picked up a small number of times. Mouse gene names and germline throughout. The read terminates 1 residue ahead of where the CDR3 ends, so the germline J gene completes it. The V call is TRBV2, the J call TRBJ1-1; D ambiguous. Looked up from germline, CDR1 is LGHNA and CDR2 is YSYQKL. V lost 0 bases and J 1 base, leaving 3 bases between the germline ends. The CDR3 has 13 residues. The CDR3 here is CASSQEMNTEVFF. Partial CDR3 DNA: TGTGCCAGCAGCCAAGAAATGAACACAGAAGTCTTC. The full variable domain, completed using reference TRBV2 and TRBJ1-1, is DPKIIQKPKYLVAVTGSEKILICEQYLGHNAMYWYRQSAKKPLEFMFSYSYQKLMDNQTASSRFQPQSSKKNHLDLQITALKPDDSATYFCASSQEMNTEVFFGKGTRLTVV.